The rows below give T cell receptor beta chains drawn from one sample of a study of blood T cell repertoires in COVID-19. Generated by immunoSEQ multiplex PCR, the TCRdb table keeps only in-frame clones and is missing some. The sample carries roughly 67,000 clones, approximately 93% recorded once. The sequenced sample consisted of peripheral blood. The receptors originated from a man in his 70s with active COVID-19. CDR3s include the opening cysteine and the closing phenylalanine or tryptophan. A D gene is named only where the DNA matches it firmly. A clone size is listed for some rows: how often the clone was seen (once, few, many), or a class if it is expanded.

D	V	J	size	CDR3	DNA
.	TRBV6-2/TRBV6-3	TRBJ1-2	.	CASSYAVNGGGYTF	TGTGCCAGCAGTTACGCGGTAAACGGGGGTGGCTACACCTTC
.	TRBV5-6	TRBJ1-2	.	CASSFAGESYGYTF	TGTGCCAGCAGCTTTGCCGGGGAAAGCTATGGCTACACCTTC
TRBD1	TRBV5-1	TRBJ2-3	.	CASSLAGQNTDTQYF	TGCGCCAGCAGCTTGGCGGGACAGAACACAGATACGCAGTATTTT
.	TRBV11-2	TRBJ1-1	.	CASRRGGLAEAFF	TGTGCCAGCAGAAGGGGGGGTTTAGCTGAAGCTTTCTTT
TRBD2	TRBV7-8	TRBJ2-3	.	CASSTDVGTSGTDTQYF	TGTGCCAGCAGCACAGATGTGGGGACTAGCGGCACAGATACGCAGTATTTT
TRBD1	TRBV19	TRBJ2-1	.	CASSTGQGAFNEQFF	TGTGCCAGTAGTACAGGACAGGGGGCGTTTAATGAGCAGTTCTTC
TRBD2	TRBV9	TRBJ2-1	once	CASSVAGGPNNEQFF	TGTGCCAGCAGCGTAGCGGGGGGGCCTAACAATGAGCAGTTCTTC
.	TRBV19	TRBJ2-7	.	CASKGGQGGTYEQYF	TGTGCCAGCAAAGGCGGGCAGGGGGGAACCTACGAGCAGTACTTC
TRBD1	TRBV25-1	TRBJ1-6	.	CASRPGTGYSPLHF	TGTGCCAGCAGGCCCGGGACAGGGTACTCACCCCTCCACTTT
.	TRBV3-1/TRBV3-2	TRBJ1-1	.	CASSQDRYNLNTEAFF	TGTGCCAGCAGCCAAGATCGGTATAATTTGAACACTGAAGCTTTCTTT
.	TRBV12-5	TRBJ2-3	.	CASGFGGGGSDTQYF	TGTGCTAGTGGTTTTGGAGGGGGGGGTTCAGATACGCAGTATTTT
.	TRBV5-4	TRBJ2-3	.	CASSRGNPGTDTQYF	TGTGCCAGCAGCAGAGGGAACCCGGGCACAGATACGCAGTATTTT
TRBD1	TRBV7-7	TRBJ2-1	.	CASSLEAGGYNEQFF	TGTGCTAGCAGCTTAGAGGCAGGGGGCTACAATGAGCAGTTCTTC
.	TRBV7-9	TRBJ1-5	.	CASSLGGGNQPQHF	TGTGCCAGCAGCTTAGGAGGAGGGAATCAGCCCCAGCATTTT
.	TRBV29-1	TRBJ1-2	.	CSVETNYGYTF	TGCAGCGTTGAGACAAACTATGGCTACACCTTC
.	TRBV7-6	TRBJ2-5	.	CASSRGGWETQYF	TGTGCCAGCAGCCGAGGGGGTTGGGAGACCCAGTACTTC
TRBD1	TRBV4-3	TRBJ1-2	.	CASSQHTGGRGYGYTF	TGCGCCAGCAGCCAACACACAGGGGGCAGGGGCTATGGCTACACCTTC
.	TRBV29-1	TRBJ1-2	.	CSVARDTGYTF	TGCAGCGTTGCCCGGGACACTGGCTACACCTTC
TRBD2	TRBV5-4	TRBJ2-2	.	CASSQPMGRGGRTGELFF	TGTGCCAGCAGCCAACCGATGGGGCGGGGGGGCCGCACCGGGGAGCTGTTTTTT
.	TRBV27	TRBJ1-2	.	CASSIRSNYGYTF	TGTGCCAGCAGCATACGGTCCAACTATGGCTACACCTTC
.	TRBV7-8	TRBJ1-1	.	CASSLLAELNTEAFF	TGTGCCAGCAGCTTATTAGCGGAGTTGAACACTGAAGCTTTCTTT
TRBD2	TRBV4-2	TRBJ2-5	.	CASSQGGTSGAHGETQYF	TGTGCCAGCAGCCAAGGCGGGACTAGCGGAGCACACGGAGAGACCCAGTACTTC
.	TRBV7-7	TRBJ2-1	.	CASSLSGVSSYNEQFF	TGTGCTAGCAGCTTATCGGGGGTCAGCTCCTACAATGAGCAGTTCTTC
.	TRBV11-2	TRBJ1-1	.	CASSPGVTGTEAFF	TGTGCCAGCAGCCCGGGGGTTACTGGCACTGAAGCTTTCTTT
TRBD2	TRBV13	TRBJ2-4	.	CASSLGAGGPAKNIQYF	TGTGCCAGCAGCTTAGGGGCGGGGGGGCCAGCCAAAAACATTCAGTACTTC
.	TRBV5-4	TRBJ1-3	.	CASSLGQGNTIYF	TGTGCCAGCAGCTTGGGACAGGGAAACACCATATATTTT
TRBD1	TRBV11-2	TRBJ2-3	.	CASSFTGGLDTQYF	TGTGCCAGCAGCTTTACAGGGGGTCTGGATACGCAGTATTTT
TRBD1	TRBV3-1/TRBV3-2	TRBJ1-3	.	CASSPRDSSSGNTIYF	TGTGCCAGCAGCCCACGGGACAGTAGCTCTGGAAACACCATATATTTT
TRBD1	TRBV7-2	TRBJ1-5	.	CASSLFNSFFDRVFQPQHF	TGTGCCAGCAGCTTATTTAATTCATTTTTTGACAGGGTTTTTCAGCCCCAGCATTTT
TRBD1	TRBV5-1	TRBJ2-7	.	CASSGTGVSYEQYF	TGCGCCAGCAGCGGGACAGGGGTCTCCTACGAGCAGTACTTC
TRBD2	TRBV9	TRBJ2-5	.	CASSALAGQTQYF	TGTGCCAGCAGCGCGCTAGCGGGACAGACCCAGTACTTC
TRBD1	TRBV11-3	TRBJ2-2	.	CASSLDRVGNTGELFF	TGTGCCAGCAGCCTGGACAGGGTAGGTAACACCGGGGAGCTGTTTTTT
TRBD1	TRBV18	TRBJ2-4	.	CASSPARGQNIQYF	TGTGCCAGCTCACCAGCGAGGGGGCAAAACATTCAGTACTTC
TRBD2	TRBV5-1	TRBJ2-3	.	CASSPWTSGGPGVQYF	TGCGCCAGCAGCCCCTGGACTAGCGGGGGACCCGGAGTACAGTATTTT
TRBD1	TRBV6-4	TRBJ2-1	.	CASSDPDRVNEQFF	TGTGCCAGCAGTGACCCCGACAGGGTTAATGAGCAGTTCTTC
.	TRBV11-3	TRBJ2-1	.	CASSKAQGGYNEQFF	TGTGCCAGCAGCAAAGCGCAAGGGGGCTACAATGAGCAGTTCTTC
.	TRBV6-6	TRBJ2-4	.	CASSYSRDIQYF	TGTGCCAGCAGTTACTCGAGAGACATTCAGTACTTC
TRBD2	TRBV5-8	TRBJ2-1	once	CASSLVVGGAGEQFF	TGTGCCAGCAGCTTGGTGGTCGGGGGGGCTGGTGAGCAGTTCTTC
TRBD1	TRBV5-1	TRBJ2-2	.	CASSPGTGGNTGELFF	TGCGCCAGCAGCCCTGGGACAGGGGGTAACACCGGGGAGCTGTTTTTT
.	TRBV3-1/TRBV3-2	TRBJ1-6	.	CASSDERNSPLHF	TGTGCCAGCAGCGATGAACGGAATTCACCCCTCCACTTT
.	TRBV11-2	TRBJ2-7	.	CASSLDSVSYEQYF	TGTGCCAGCAGCTTAGATTCTGTCTCCTACGAGCAGTACTTC
.	TRBV6-5	TRBJ2-7	.	CASSTIGGARGYF	TGTGCCAGCAGCACCATTGGGGGGGCTCGGGGCTACTTC
.	TRBV6-5	TRBJ1-4	once	CASRDRSSTNEKLFF	TGTGCCAGCAGAGACAGGTCATCAACTAATGAAAAACTGTTTTTT
TRBD1	TRBV11-2	TRBJ2-3	.	CASSSAGGRGDTQYF	TGTGCCAGCAGTTCCGCAGGGGGCAGGGGTGATACGCAGTATTTT
.	TRBV29-1	TRBJ1-1	.	CSVLRGLNTEAFF	TGCAGCGTTTTGAGGGGGTTGAACACTGAAGCTTTCTTT
.	TRBV5-5	TRBJ2-3	.	CASSSSTDTQYF	TGTGCCAGCAGCTCAAGCACAGATACGCAGTATTTT
.	TRBV7-9	TRBJ2-5	.	CASSSTGTLQETQYF	TGTGCCAGCAGCTCAACCGGGACTCTTCAAGAGACCCAGTACTTC
TRBD1	TRBV28	TRBJ1-5	.	CASSLRMDRASNQPQHF	TGTGCCAGCAGTTTGAGGATGGACAGGGCCTCCAATCAGCCCCAGCATTTT
.	TRBV5-1	TRBJ2-3	.	CASSLERVPDTQYF	TGCGCCAGCAGCTTGGAGAGGGTCCCAGATACGCAGTATTTT
.	TRBV4-1	TRBJ1-1	once	CASSQTGFTEAFF	TGCGCCAGCAGCCAAACAGGGTTCACTGAAGCTTTCTTT
TRBD2	TRBV29-1	TRBJ2-5	.	CSVEVASGGQETQYF	TGCAGCGTTGAAGTGGCTAGCGGGGGACAAGAGACCCAGTACTTC
TRBD1	TRBV5-1	TRBJ2-3	.	CASSPAGTGVTDTQYF	TGCGCCAGCAGCCCGGCGGGGACAGGGGTCACAGATACGCAGTATTTT
TRBD1	TRBV5-4	TRBJ1-6	.	CASSFGQGGPPLHF	TGTGCCAGCAGCTTTGGACAGGGGGGTCCACCCCTCCACTTT
.	TRBV21-1	TRBJ2-3	once	CASSKCVPGTSGTDTQYF	TGTGCCAGCAGCAAATGCGTCCCCGGGACTAGCGGGACAGATACGCAGTATTTT
.	TRBV3-1/TRBV3-2	TRBJ2-7	.	CASSLGGEQYF	TGTGCCAGCAGCCTAGGGGGCGAGCAGTACTTC
.	TRBV12-3/TRBV12-4	TRBJ1-3	.	CASSGAGEPTIYF	TGTGCCAGCAGTGGGGCAGGGGAACCCACCATATATTTT